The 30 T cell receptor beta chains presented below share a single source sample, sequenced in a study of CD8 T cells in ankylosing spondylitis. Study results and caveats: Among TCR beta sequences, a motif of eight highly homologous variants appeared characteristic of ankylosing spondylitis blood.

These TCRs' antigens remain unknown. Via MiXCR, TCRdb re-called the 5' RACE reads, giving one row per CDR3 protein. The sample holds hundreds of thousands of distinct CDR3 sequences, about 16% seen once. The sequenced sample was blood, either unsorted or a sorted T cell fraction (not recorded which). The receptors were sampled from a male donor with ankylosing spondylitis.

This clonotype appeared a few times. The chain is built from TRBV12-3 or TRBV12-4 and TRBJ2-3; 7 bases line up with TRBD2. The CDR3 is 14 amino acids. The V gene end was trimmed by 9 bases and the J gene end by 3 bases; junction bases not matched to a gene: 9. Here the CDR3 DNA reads TGTGCCAGTTGGTGGGGGGGTTCAACAGATACGCAGTATTTT. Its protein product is CASWWGGSTDTQYF.

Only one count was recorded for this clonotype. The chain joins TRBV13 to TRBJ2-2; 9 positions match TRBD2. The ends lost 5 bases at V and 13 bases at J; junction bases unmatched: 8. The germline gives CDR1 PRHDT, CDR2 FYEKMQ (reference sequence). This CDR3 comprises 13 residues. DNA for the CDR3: TGTGCCAGCAGCCCGAGGACTAGCGTGGGGCTGTTTTTT. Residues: CASSPRTSVGLFF.

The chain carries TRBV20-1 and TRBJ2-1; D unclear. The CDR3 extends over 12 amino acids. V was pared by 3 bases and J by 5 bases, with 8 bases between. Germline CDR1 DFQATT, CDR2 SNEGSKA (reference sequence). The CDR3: CSASRRDNEQFF. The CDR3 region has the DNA TGCAGTGCTAGTCGAAGGGACAATGAGCAGTTCTTC.

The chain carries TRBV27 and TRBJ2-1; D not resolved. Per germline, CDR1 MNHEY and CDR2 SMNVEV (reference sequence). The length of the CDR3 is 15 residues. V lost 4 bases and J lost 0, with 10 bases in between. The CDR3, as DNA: TGTGCCAGCAGTTCCCGGCAGAGCTCCTACAATGAGCAGTTCTTC. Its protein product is CASSSRQSSYNEQFF.

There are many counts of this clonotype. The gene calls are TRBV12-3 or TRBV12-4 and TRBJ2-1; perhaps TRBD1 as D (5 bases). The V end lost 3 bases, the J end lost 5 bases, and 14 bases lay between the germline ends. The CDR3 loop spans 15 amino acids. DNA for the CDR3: TGTGCCAGCAGTTTGGGTTGGGGCCGAGACAATGAGCAGTTCTTC. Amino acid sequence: CASSLGWGRDNEQFF.

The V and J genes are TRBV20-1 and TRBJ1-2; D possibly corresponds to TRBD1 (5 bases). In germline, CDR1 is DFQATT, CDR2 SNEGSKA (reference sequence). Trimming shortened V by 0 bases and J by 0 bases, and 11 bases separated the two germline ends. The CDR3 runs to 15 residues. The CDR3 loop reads CSARDLEGPNYGYTF. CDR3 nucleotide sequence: TGCAGTGCTAGAGATCTCGAGGGGCCTAACTATGGCTACACCTTC.

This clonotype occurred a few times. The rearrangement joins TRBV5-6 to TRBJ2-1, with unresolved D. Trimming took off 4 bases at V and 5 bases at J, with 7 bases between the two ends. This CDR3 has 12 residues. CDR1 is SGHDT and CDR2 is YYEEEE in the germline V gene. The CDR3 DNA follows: TGTGCCAGCAGCCCGGTTGACAATGAGCAGTTCTTC. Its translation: CASSPVDNEQFF.

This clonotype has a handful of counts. The CDR3 is CASSKSQARWDSPLHF. DNA of the CDR3: TGTGCCAGCAGTAAAAGTCAGGCTAGATGGGATTCACCCCTCCACTTT. The chain recombines TRBV2 with TRBJ1-6; no clear D. Germline CDR1 SNHLY, CDR2 FYNNEI. V gave up 5 bases and J gave up 8 bases, with 19 bases separating them. The CDR3 length is 16 residues.

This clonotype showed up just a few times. CDR3 in amino acids: CASSLRGLEDREQFF. The DNA of the CDR3 is TGCGCCAGCAGCCTCCGGGGACTAGAGGACCGTGAGCAGTTCTTC. The chain uses TRBV5-1 and TRBJ2-1; TRBD2 matches 8 bases. The CDR3 sequence is 15 residues long. The junction had 12 bases not matched to a gene; V was cut back by 4 bases and J by 9 bases. Germline V gene data show CDR1 as SGHRS and CDR2 as YFSETQ.

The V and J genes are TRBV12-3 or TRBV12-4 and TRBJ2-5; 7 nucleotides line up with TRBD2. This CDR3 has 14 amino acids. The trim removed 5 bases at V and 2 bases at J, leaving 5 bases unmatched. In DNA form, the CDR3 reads TGTGCCAGCAGTGACCTAGCGGAACAAGAGACCCAGTACTTC. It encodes CASSDLAEQETQYF.

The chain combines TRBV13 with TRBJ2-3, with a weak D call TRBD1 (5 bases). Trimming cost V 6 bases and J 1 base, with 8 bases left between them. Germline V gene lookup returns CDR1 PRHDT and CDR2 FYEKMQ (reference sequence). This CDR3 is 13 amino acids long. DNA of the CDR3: TGTGCCAGCAGTCCGACAGGCACAGATACGCAGTATTTT. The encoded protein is CASSPTGTDTQYF.

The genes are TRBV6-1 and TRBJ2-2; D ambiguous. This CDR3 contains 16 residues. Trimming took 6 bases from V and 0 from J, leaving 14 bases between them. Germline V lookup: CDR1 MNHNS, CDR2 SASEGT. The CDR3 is CASRSPDNANTGELFF. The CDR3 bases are TGTGCCAGCAGGAGCCCAGACAACGCGAACACCGGGGAGCTGTTTTTT.

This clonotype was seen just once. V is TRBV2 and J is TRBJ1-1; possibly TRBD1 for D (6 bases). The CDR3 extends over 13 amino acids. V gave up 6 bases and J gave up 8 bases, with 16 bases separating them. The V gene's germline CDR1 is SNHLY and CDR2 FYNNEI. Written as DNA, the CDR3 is TGTGCCAGCAGCAAAGACAGGTTCTACGAAGCTTTCTTT. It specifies CASSKDRFYEAFF.

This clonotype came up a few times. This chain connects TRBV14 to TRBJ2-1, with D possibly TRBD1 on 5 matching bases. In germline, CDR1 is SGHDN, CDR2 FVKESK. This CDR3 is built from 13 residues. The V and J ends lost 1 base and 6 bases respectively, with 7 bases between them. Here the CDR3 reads CASSQVQANEQFF. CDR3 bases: TGTGCCAGCAGCCAAGTACAGGCCAATGAGCAGTTCTTC.

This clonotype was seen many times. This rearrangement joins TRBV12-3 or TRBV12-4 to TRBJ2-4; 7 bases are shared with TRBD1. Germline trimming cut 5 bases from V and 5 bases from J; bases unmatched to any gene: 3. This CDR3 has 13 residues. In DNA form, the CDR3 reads TGTGCCAGCAGTGCCGGACAGGAAAACATTCAGTACTTC. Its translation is CASSAGQENIQYF.

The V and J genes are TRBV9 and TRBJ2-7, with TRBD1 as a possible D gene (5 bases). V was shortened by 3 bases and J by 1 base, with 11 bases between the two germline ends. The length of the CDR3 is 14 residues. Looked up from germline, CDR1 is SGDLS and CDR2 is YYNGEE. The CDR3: CASSAASGSYEQYF. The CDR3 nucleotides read TGTGCCAGCAGCGCGGCCTCAGGGTCCTACGAGCAGTACTTC.

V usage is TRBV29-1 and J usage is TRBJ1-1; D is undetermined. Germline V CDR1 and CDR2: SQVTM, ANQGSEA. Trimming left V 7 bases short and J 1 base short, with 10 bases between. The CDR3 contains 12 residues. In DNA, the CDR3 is TGCAGCGCATCTGACACGAACACTGAAGCTTTCTTT. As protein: CSASDTNTEAFF.

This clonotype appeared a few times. The CDR3 DNA is TGTGCCAGCAGTTTATTATCCAGGATGAACACTGAAGCTTTCTTT. This translates into CASSLLSRMNTEAFF. This chain connects TRBV27 to TRBJ1-1; D ambiguous. This CDR3 has 15 amino acids. V was pared by 1 base and J by 0 bases, with 9 bases between. Germline lookup yields CDR1 MNHEY and CDR2 SMNVEV (reference sequence).

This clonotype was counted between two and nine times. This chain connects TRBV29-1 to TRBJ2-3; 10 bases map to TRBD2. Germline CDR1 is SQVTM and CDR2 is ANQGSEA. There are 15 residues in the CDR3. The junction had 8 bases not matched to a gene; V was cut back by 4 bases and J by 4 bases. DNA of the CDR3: TGCAGCGTTGTGGCTAGCGGGAGTGTTTCAGATACGCAGTATTTT. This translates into CSVVASGSVSDTQYF.

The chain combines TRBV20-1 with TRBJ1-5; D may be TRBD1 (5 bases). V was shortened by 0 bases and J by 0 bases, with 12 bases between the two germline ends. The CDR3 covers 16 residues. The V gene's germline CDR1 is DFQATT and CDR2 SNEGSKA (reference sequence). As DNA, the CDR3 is TGCAGTGCTAGAGAGGAGGGGCTCGTTAGCAATCAGCCCCAGCATTTT. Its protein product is CSAREEGLVSNQPQHF.

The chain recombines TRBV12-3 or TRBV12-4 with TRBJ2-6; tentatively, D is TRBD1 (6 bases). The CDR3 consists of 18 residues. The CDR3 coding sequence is TGTACCCGCAGTTTATGGGGGCAGTATCTTTCTGGGGCCAACGTCCTGACTTTC. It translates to CTRSLWGQYLSGANVLTF.

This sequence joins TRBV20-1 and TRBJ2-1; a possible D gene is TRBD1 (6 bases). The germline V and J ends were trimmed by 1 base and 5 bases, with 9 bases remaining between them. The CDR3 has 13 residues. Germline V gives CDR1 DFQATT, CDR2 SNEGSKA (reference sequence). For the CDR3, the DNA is TGCAGTGCTAGAGCCAGGGGTCACAATGAGCAGTTCTTC. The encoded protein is CSARARGHNEQFF.

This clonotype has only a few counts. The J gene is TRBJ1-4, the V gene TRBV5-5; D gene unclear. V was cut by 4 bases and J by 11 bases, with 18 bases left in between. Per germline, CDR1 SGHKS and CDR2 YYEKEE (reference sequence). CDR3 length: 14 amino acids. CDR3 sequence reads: CASSPDYMDGKLFF. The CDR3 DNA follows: TGTGCCAGCAGCCCGGACTACATGGATGGGAAACTGTTTTTT.

The CDR3 DNA follows: TGTGCCAGCAGCGAAGCCCCGGGACAGGGGGGATCACCCCTCCACTTT. Its protein is CASSEAPGQGGSPLHF. The genes are TRBV7-2 and TRBJ1-6; 11 bases are a match to TRBD1. The CDR3 is made up of 16 amino acids. Trimming at V came to 5 bases and at J to 10 bases, leaving 10 bases not matched to a gene. Per germline, CDR1 SGHTA and CDR2 FQGNSA. The full variable domain, its missing parts supplied by reference TRBV7-2 and TRBJ1-6, is GAGVSQSPSNKVTEKGKDVELRCDPISGHTALYWYRQSLGQGLEFLIYFQGNSAPDKSGLPSDRFSAERTGGSVSTLTIQRTQQEDSAVYLCASSEAPGQGGSPLHFGNGTRLTVT.

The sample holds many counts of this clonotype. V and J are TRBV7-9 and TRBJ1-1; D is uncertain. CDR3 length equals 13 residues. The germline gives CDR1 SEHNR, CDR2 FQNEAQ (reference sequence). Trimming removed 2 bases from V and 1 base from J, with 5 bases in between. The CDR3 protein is CASSLTENTEAFF. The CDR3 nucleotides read TGTGCCAGCAGCTTAACAGAGAACACTGAAGCTTTCTTT.

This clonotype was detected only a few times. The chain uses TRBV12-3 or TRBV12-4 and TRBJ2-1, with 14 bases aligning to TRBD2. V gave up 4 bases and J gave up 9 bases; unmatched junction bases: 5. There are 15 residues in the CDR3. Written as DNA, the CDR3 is TGTGCCAGCAGTTCGGGACTAGCGGGAGTGAGTGAGCAGTTCTTC. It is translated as CASSSGLAGVSEQFF.

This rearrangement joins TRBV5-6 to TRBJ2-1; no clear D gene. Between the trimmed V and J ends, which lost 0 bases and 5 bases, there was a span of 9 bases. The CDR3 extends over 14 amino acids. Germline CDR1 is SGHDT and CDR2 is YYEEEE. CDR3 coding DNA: TGTGCCAGCAGCTTGGATATATCCCACAATGAGCAGTTCTTC. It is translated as CASSLDISHNEQFF. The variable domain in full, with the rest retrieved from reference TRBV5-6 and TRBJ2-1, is DAGVTQSPTHLIKTRGQQVTLRCSPKSGHDTVSWYQQALGQGPQFIFQYYEEEERQRGNFPDRFSGHQFPNYSSELNVNALLLGDSALYLCASSLDISHNEQFFGPGTRLTVL.

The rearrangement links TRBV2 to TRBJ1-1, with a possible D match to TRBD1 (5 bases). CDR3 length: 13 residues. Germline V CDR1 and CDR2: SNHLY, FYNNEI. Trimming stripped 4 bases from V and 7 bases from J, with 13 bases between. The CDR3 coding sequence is TGTGCCAGCAGTGGCCGGGGCAGGAGTGAAGCTTTCTTT. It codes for CASSGRGRSEAFF. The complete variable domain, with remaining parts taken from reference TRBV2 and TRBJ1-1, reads EPEVTQTPSHQVTQMGQEVILRCVPISNHLYFYWYRQILGQKVEFLVSFYNNEISEKSEIFDDQFSVERPDGSNFTLKIRSTKLEDSAMYFCASSGRGRSEAFFGQGTRLTVV.

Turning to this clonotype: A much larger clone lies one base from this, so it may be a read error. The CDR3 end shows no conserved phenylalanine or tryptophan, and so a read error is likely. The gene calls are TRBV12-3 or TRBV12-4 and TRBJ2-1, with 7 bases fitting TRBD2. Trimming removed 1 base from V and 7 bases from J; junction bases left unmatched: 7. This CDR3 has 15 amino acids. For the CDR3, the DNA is TGTGCCAGCAGTTTAGGGGCGGGAGCGGCTAATGAGCAGTTCTCC. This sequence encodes CASSLGAGAANEQFS.

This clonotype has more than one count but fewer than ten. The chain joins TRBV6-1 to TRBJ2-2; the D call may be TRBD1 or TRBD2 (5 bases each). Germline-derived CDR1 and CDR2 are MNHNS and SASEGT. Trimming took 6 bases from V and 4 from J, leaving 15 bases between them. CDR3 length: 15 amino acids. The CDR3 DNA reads TGTGCCAGCAGACTGGGACGGCCGGGCACCGGGGAGCTGTTTTTT. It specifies CASRLGRPGTGELFF.